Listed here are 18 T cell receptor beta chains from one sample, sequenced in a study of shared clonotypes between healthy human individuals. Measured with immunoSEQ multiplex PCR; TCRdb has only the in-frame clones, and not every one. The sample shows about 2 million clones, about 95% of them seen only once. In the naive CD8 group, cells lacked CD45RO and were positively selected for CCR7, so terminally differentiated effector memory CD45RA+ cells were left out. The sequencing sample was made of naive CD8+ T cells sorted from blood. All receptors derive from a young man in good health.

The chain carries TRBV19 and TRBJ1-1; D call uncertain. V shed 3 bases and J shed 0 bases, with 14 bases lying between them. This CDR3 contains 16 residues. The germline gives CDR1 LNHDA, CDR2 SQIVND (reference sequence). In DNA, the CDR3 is TGTGCCAGTAGTATCGAAGGGTTGGCCATGAACACTGAAGCTTTCTTT. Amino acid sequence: CASSIEGLAMNTEAFF. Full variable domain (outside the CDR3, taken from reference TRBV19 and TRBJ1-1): DGGITQSPKYLFRKEGQNVTLSCEQNLNHDAMYWYRQDPGQGLRLIYYSQIVNDFQKGDIAEGYSVSREKKESFPLTVTSAQKNPTAFYLCASSIEGLAMNTEAFFGQGTRLTVV.

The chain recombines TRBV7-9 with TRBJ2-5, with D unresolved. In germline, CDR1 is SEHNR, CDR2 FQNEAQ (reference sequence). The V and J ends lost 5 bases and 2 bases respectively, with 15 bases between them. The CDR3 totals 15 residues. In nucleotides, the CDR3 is TGTGCCAGCAGCCCCAGGACGGTCTTACAAGAGACCCAGTACTTC. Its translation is CASSPRTVLQETQYF.

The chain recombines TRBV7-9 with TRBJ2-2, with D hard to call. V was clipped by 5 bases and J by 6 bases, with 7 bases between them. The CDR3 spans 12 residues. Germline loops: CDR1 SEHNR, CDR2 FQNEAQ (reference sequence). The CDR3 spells CASSRPAGELFF. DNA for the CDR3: TGTGCCAGCAGCCGACCGGCCGGGGAGCTGTTTTTT.

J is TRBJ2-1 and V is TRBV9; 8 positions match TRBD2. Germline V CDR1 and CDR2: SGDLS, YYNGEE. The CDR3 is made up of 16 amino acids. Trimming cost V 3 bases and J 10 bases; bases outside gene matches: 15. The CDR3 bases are TGTGCCAGCAGCGAGGGACTAGTCCACCCCAGATGGGAGCAGTTCTTC. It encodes CASSEGLVHPRWEQFF.

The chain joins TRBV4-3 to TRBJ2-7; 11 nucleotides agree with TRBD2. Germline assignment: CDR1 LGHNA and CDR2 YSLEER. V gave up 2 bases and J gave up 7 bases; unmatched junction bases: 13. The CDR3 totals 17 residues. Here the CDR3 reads CASSQTLPTSGIGEQYF. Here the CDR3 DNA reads TGCGCCAGCAGCCAAACCCTCCCGACTAGCGGGATAGGAGAGCAGTACTTC.

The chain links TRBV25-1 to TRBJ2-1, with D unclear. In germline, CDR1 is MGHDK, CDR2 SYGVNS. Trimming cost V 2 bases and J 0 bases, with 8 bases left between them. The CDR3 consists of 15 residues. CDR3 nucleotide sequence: TGTGCCAGCAGTGAAGAAGTTAGCTCCTACAATGAGCAGTTCTTC. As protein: CASSEEVSSYNEQFF.

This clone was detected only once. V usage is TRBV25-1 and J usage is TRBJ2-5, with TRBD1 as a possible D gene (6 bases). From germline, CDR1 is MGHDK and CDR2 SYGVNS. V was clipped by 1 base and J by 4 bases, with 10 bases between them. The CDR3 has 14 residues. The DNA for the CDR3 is TGTGCCAGCAGTGAATCCGTCAGGGGAGAGACCCAGTACTTC. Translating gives CASSESVRGETQYF.

The CDR3 sequence: CASTLSESPGEQYF. CDR3 DNA sequence: TGTGCCAGCACTCTGAGCGAAAGTCCCGGAGAGCAGTACTTC. The chain is built from TRBV7-9 and TRBJ2-7; D call uncertain. Germline lookup yields CDR1 SEHNR and CDR2 FQNEAQ (reference sequence). The CDR3 length is 14 residues. V lost 7 bases and J 7 bases, leaving 20 bases between the germline ends. Looking up the rest from reference TRBV7-9 and TRBJ2-7 gives the full variable domain: DTGVSQNPRHKITKRGQNVTFRCDPISEHNRLYWYRQTLGQGPEFLTYFQNEAQLEKSRLLSDRFSAERPKGSFSTLEIQRTEQGDSAMYLCASTLSESPGEQYFGPGTRLTVT.

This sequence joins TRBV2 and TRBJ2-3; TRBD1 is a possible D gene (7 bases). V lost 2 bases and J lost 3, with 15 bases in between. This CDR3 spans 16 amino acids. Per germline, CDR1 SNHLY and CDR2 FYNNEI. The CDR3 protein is CASSESAGGGTDTQYF. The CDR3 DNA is TGTGCCAGCAGTGAATCGGCAGGGGGAGGTACAGATACGCAGTATTTT.

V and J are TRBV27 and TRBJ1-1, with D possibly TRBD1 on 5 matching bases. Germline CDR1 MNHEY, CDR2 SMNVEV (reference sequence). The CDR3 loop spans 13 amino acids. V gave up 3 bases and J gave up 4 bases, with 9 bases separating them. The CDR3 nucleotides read TGTGCCAGCAGTTTGGCAGGGCTCACTGAAGCTTTCTTT. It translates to CASSLAGLTEAFF.

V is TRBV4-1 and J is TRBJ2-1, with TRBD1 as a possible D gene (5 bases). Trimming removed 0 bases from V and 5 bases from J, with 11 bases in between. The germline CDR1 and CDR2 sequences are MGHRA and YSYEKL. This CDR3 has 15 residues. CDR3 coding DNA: TGCGCCAGCAGCCAAGAAGCCTGGGGCCACAATGAGCAGTTCTTC. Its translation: CASSQEAWGHNEQFF.

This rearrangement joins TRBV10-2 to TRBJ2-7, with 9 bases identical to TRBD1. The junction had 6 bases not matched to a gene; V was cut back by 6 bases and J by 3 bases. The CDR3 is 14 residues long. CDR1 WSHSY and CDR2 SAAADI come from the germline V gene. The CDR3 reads CASSGTGRFYEQYF. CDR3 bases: TGCGCCAGCAGCGGGACAGGGCGCTTCTACGAGCAGTACTTC.

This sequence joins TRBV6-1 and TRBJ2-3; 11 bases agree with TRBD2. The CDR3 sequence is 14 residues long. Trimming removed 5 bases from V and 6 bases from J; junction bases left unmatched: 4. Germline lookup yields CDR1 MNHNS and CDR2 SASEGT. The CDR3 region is CASSMTSGVDTQYF. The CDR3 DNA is TGTGCCAGCAGTATGACTAGCGGGGTGGATACGCAGTATTTT.

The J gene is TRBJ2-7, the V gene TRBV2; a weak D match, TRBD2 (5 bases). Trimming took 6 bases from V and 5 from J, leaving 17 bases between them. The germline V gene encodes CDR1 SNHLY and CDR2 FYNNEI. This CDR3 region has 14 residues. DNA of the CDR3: TGTGCCAGCAGGTGGACTGGAGAGATAGACGAGCAGTACTTC. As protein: CASRWTGEIDEQYF.

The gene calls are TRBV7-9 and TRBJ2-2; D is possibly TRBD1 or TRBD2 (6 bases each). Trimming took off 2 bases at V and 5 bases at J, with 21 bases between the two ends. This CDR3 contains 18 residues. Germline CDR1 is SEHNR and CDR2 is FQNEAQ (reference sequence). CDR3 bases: TGTGCCAGCAGCTTATACTTGGTGGGGGGCGGCAGGACCGGGGAGCTGTTTTTT. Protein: CASSLYLVGGGRTGELFF. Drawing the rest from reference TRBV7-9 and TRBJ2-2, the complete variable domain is DTGVSQNPRHKITKRGQNVTFRCDPISEHNRLYWYRQTLGQGPEFLTYFQNEAQLEKSRLLSDRFSAERPKGSFSTLEIQRTEQGDSAMYLCASSLYLVGGGRTGELFFGEGSRLTVL.

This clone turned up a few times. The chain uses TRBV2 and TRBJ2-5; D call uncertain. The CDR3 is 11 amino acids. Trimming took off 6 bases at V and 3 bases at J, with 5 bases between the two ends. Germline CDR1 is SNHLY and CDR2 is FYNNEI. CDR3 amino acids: CASRLKETQYF. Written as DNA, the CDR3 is TGTGCCAGCAGACTAAAAGAGACCCAGTACTTC.

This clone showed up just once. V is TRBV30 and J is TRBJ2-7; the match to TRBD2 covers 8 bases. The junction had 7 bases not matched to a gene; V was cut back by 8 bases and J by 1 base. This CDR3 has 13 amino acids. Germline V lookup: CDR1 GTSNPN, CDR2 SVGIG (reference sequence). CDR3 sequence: CAVTRGDSYEQYF. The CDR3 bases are TGTGCCGTTACGCGGGGGGATTCCTACGAGCAGTACTTC.

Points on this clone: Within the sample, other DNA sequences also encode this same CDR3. As DNA, the CDR3 is TGTGCCAGCAGCTTCGGTGACAATGAGCAGTTCTTC. It yields the protein CASSFGDNEQFF. The J gene is TRBJ2-1, the V gene TRBV5-6; no definite D call. The germline gives CDR1 SGHDT, CDR2 YYEEEE. Trimming left V 2 bases short and J 5 bases short, with 5 bases between. This CDR3 comprises 12 residues. The complete variable domain, with remaining parts taken from reference TRBV5-6 and TRBJ2-1, reads DAGVTQSPTHLIKTRGQQVTLRCSPKSGHDTVSWYQQALGQGPQFIFQYYEEEERQRGNFPDRFSGHQFPNYSSELNVNALLLGDSALYLCASSFGDNEQFFGPGTRLTVL.